This is a list of T cell receptor beta chains from one sample in a study of cytomegalovirus exposure and HLA in healthy donors. Clones were read by immunoSEQ multiplex PCR, and TCRdb kept only the in-frame ones, dropping some. This sample has approximately 150,000 clones, with approximately 82% found just once. Sequencing input: PBMCs. These receptors came from a woman aged 40 to 50 in good health and CMV-seronegative. The CDR3 runs from the conserved cysteine through the conserved F or W. A D gene is named only where the DNA matches it firmly. Clone size is stated in some rows and not others, as once, few, many or a class when expanded.

>TRBJ2-1|-|-|TRBV7-9
CASSPRQAYNEQFF
TGTGCCAGCAGCCCTCGACAAGCTTACAATGAGCAGTTCTTC
>TRBJ2-7|once|TRBD1|TRBV11-3
CASSLVGQGVSEQYF
TGTGCCAGCAGCTTAGTAGGACAGGGGGTTTCCGAGCAGTACTTC
>TRBJ2-7|-|-|TRBV5-6
CASSPPLGGRIGEQYF
TGTGCCAGCAGCCCACCACTCGGGGGGCGCATTGGCGAGCAGTACTTC
>TRBJ2-5|-|-|TRBV5-1
CASSVGTHARVETQYF
TGCGCCAGCAGCGTAGGGACTCACGCAAGGGTTGAGACCCAGTACTTC
>TRBJ2-7|-|TRBD1|TRBV27
CASSLYGTGALSSYEQYF
TGTGCCAGCAGTTTATACGGGACAGGGGCTCTCTCCTCCTACGAGCAGTACTTC
>TRBJ1-2|-|-|TRBV5-1
CASSPDGDYYGYTF
TGCGCCAGCAGCCCCGACGGTGACTACTATGGCTACACCTTC
>TRBJ1-3|few|-|TRBV4-1
CASSSHSGNTIYF
TGCGCCAGCAGCTCCCACTCTGGAAACACCATATATTTT
>TRBJ2-5|-|-|TRBV13
CASSPQKPLMEETQYF
TGTGCCAGCAGCCCCCAGAAACCCCTCATGGAAGAGACCCAGTACTTC
>TRBJ2-3|-|TRBD2|TRBV5-1
CASSLVSGSLDTQYF
TGCGCCAGCAGCTTGGTTAGCGGGAGCTTGGATACGCAGTATTTT
>TRBJ2-1|-|-|TRBV11-2
CASSPRQNEQFF
TGTGCCAGCAGCCCGCGACAGAATGAGCAGTTCTTC
>TRBJ1-3|few|-|TRBV30
CAWNIGGVTNTIYF
TGTGCCTGGAATATTGGAGGGGTGACAAACACCATATATTTT
>TRBJ1-3|-|-|TRBV5-5
CASSLEAGRNTIYF
TGTGCCAGCAGCTTGGAGGCAGGCAGAAACACCATATATTTT
>TRBJ1-2|-|-|TRBV15
CATSPGEPLNYGYTF
TGTGCCACCAGTCCCGGAGAACCGCTTAACTATGGCTACACCTTC
>TRBJ2-7|once|TRBD1|TRBV6-1
CASQRTGRSSYEQYF
TGTGCCAGCCAGAGGACAGGTCGAAGCTCCTACGAGCAGTACTTC
>TRBJ1-2|-|-|TRBV5-4
CASSLGGRRANYGYTF
TGTGCCAGCAGCTTGGGGGGAAGGAGGGCTAACTATGGCTACACCTTC
>TRBJ2-7|-|TRBD2|TRBV11-2
CASSLGLLAGDEQYF
TGTGCCAGCAGCTTAGGTTTACTAGCGGGAGACGAGCAGTACTTC
>TRBJ1-5|-|-|TRBV6-7
CASSFLIREVYSNQPQHF
TGTGCCAGCAGTTTTTTGATTCGGGAGGTCTATAGCAATCAGCCCCAGCATTTT
>TRBJ2-1|-|TRBD2|TRBV7-3
CASSFLAGDSYNEQFF
TGTGCCAGCAGTTTTTTAGCGGGAGATTCCTACAATGAGCAGTTCTTC
>TRBJ1-1|-|-|TRBV6-1
CASVITGSPNTEAFF
TGTGCCAGCGTTATCACAGGGTCGCCGAACACTGAAGCTTTCTTT
>TRBJ1-1|-|TRBD1|TRBV5-8
CASSLTGVAFF
TGTGCCAGCAGCTTGACAGGGGTAGCTTTCTTT
>TRBJ2-3|-|-|TRBV7-9
CASSTTLTNYNTDTQYF
TGTGCCAGCAGCACAACGCTGACTAACTATAACACAGATACGCAGTATTTT
>TRBJ2-3|once|-|TRBV5-4
CASRTGGGSSTDTQYF
TGTGCCAGCAGAACTGGTGGAGGTTCGAGCACAGATACGCAGTATTTT
>TRBJ2-3|-|TRBD2|TRBV27
CASMGLDRLYTQYF
TGTGCCAGCATGGGACTAGATAGGCTATATACGCAGTATTTT
>TRBJ1-1|-|-|TRBV7-9
CASSFRDTRNEAFF
TGTGCCAGCAGCTTCCGGGACACAAGGAATGAAGCTTTCTTT
>TRBJ2-7|few|TRBD2|TRBV28
CATGLAGGYGYEQYF
TGTGCCACGGGACTAGCGGGAGGGTACGGGTACGAGCAGTACTTC
>TRBJ2-1|-|TRBD2|TRBV7-8
CASSLLAAPSDEQFF
TGTGCCAGCAGCTTACTAGCGGCTCCTTCGGATGAGCAGTTCTTC
>TRBJ1-1|-|-|TRBV7-3
CASSSQGGIAEAFF
TGTGCCAGCAGCTCACAAGGGGGTATCGCTGAAGCTTTCTTT
>TRBJ1-5|few|TRBD1|TRBV2
CASSEQGASNQPQHF
TGTGCCAGCAGTGAACAGGGGGCGAGCAATCAGCCCCAGCATTTT
>TRBJ2-7|-|-|TRBV28
CASSFGTRNYEQYF
TGTGCCAGCAGTTTTGGGACAAGGAACTACGAGCAGTACTTC
>TRBJ1-1|-|-|TRBV28
CASNTGVGGAFF
TGTGCCAGCAATACTGGGGTAGGCGGGGCTTTCTTT
>TRBJ2-7|few|-|TRBV28
CASSPPRPEQYF
TGTGCCAGCAGCCCCCCGAGGCCCGAGCAGTACTTC
>TRBJ2-2|-|TRBD1|TRBV6-4
CASSGQGGYPGELFF
TGTGCCAGCAGCGGACAGGGGGGATATCCCGGGGAGCTGTTTTTT
>TRBJ1-5|-|TRBD1|TRBV6-1
CASSDRGQPQHF
TGCGCCAGCAGTGACAGGGGTCAGCCCCAGCATTTT
>TRBJ2-3|-|-|TRBV14
CASSRDYISTDTQYF
TGTGCCAGCAGCCGTGACTACATAAGCACAGATACGCAGTATTTT
>TRBJ2-1|-|TRBD2|TRBV29-1
CSGDVTSGRLSSYNEQFF
TGCAGCGGCGATGTGACTAGCGGGAGATTGAGCTCCTACAATGAGCAGTTCTTC